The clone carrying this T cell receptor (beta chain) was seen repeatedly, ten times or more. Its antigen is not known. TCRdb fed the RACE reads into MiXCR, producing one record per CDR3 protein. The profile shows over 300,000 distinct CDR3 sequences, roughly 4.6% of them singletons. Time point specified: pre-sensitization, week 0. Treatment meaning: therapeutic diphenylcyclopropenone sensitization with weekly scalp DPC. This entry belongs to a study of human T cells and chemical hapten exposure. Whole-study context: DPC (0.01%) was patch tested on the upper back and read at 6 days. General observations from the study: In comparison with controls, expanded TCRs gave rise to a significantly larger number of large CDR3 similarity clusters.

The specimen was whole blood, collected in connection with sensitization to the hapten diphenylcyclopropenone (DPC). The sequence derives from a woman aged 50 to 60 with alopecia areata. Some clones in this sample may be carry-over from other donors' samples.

In nucleotides, the CDR3 is TGCAGTGCTAGAGACAGGGGATATCCTGAAGCTTTCTTT. Residues: CSARDRGYPEAFF. The rearrangement uses TRBV20-1 and TRBJ1-1; perhaps TRBD1 as D (6 bases). Trimming left V 0 bases short and J 6 bases short, with 11 bases between. Germline-derived CDR1 and CDR2 are DFQATT and SNEGSKA (reference sequence). This CDR3 has 13 amino acids.